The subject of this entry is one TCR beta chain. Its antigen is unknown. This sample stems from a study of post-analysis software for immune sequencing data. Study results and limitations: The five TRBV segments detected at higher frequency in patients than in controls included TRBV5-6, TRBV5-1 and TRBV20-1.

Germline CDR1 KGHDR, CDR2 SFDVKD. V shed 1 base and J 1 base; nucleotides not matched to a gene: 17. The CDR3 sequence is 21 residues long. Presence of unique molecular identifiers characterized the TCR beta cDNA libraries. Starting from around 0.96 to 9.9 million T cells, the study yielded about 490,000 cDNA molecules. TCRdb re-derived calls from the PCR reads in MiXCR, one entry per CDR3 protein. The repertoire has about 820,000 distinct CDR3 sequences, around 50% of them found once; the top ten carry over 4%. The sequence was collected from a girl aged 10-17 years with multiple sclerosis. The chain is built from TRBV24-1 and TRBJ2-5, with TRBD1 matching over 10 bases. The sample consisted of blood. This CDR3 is CATSDLPRDRGYGDRQETQYF. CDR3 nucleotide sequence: TGTGCCACCAGTGATTTACCCCGGGACAGGGGATATGGTGATCGCCAAGAGACCCAGTACTTC.